This entry features one T cell receptor (beta chain) sequence. This specimen belongs to a study of blood T cell repertoires in COVID-19. In the study overall: Samples representing acute and convalescent COVID-19 were sourced from the United States, Italy and Spain. The analysed material was cDNA or gDNA that came from T cells, B-cell-depleted T cells, or PBMCs.

Source study methods: Amplification with reference gene primers provided the estimates of nucleated cell counts. TCRdb's table, derived via immunoSEQ multiplex PCR, lists solely in-frame clones and lacks some. V and J calls and clone size are copied from that table; D and trimming were computed from the DNA. The table records 150,000 to 200,000 clones, 85% of them present only once. Germline-derived CDR1 and CDR2 are LNHDA and SQIVND (reference sequence). The CDR3 runs 13 residues. V was cut by 4 bases and J by 3 bases, with 9 bases left in between. Source material: peripheral blood. The origin of this receptor is a human donor with acute or convalescent COVID-19. The donor label of this sample is uncertain. This chain joins TRBV19 and TRBJ1-1; D gene unclear. The CDR3 spells CASSRVADTEAFF. In nucleotides, the CDR3 is TGTGCCAGTAGTAGGGTGGCGGACACTGAAGCTTTCTTT.